Listed below are T cell receptor beta chains from one sample, sequenced in a study of T cells in Graves' hyperthyroidism and ophthalmopathy. TCRdb re-called the multiplex PCR reads with MiXCR, one entry per CDR3 protein. The sample consists of about 770,000 distinct CDR3 sequences, roughly a sixth of them appearing once. The specimen was blood. These receptors originate from a woman in her 50s with Graves' hyperthyroidism that later progressed to Graves' ophthalmopathy. The CDR3 runs from the conserved cysteine through the conserved F or W. The D gene is left open where the match is weak. Expanded clones get a size class; other rows say once, few or many, or leave the size out.

clone_size	v_call	j_call	d_call	cdr3_aa	cdr3_nt
.	TRBV7-3	TRBJ2-5	.	CASSFQGETQYF	TGTGCCAGCAGCTTTCAGGGGGAGACCCAGTACTTC
.	TRBV14	TRBJ2-7	.	CASSQGGASSYEQYF	TGTGCCAGCAGCCAAGGAGGGGCGAGCTCCTACGAGCAGTACTTC
.	TRBV4-1	TRBJ1-1	.	CASTQEGPVTTEAFF	TGCGCCAGCACCCAAGAAGGGCCAGTTACCACTGAAGCTTTCTTT
many	TRBV12-5	TRBJ1-5	.	CASASTLSGVHQPQHF	TGTGCTAGTGCCTCAACGTTATCGGGGGTACATCAGCCCCAGCATTTT
.	TRBV12-5	TRBJ2-7	.	CASGTTYDEQYF	TGTGCTAGTGGCACGACCTATGACGAGCAGTACTTC
.	TRBV7-9	TRBJ1-2	.	CASSPVLRRTNYGYTF	TGTGCCAGCAGCCCTGTTCTTAGGAGAACTAACTATGGCTACACCTTC
many	TRBV5-1	TRBJ2-4	TRBD1	CASSTGTALAKNIQYF	TGCGCCAGCAGCACCGGGACAGCGCTAGCCAAAAACATTCAGTACTTC
many	TRBV3-1	TRBJ1-2	.	CASSQIYGDYGYTF	TGTGCCAGCAGCCAAATTTACGGAGACTATGGCTACACCTTC
many	TRBV11-2	TRBJ1-5	.	CASSPVGGNQPQHF	TGTGCCAGCAGCCCCGTCGGGGGCAATCAGCCCCAGCATTTT
.	TRBV5-1	TRBJ1-1	TRBD1	CASSLAGAGQLKLNTEAFF	TGCGCCAGCAGCTTGGCCGGGGCGGGACAGCTAAAATTGAACACTGAAGCTTTCTTT
.	TRBV27	TRBJ1-4	TRBD1	CASSGTALSNEKLFF	TGTGCCAGCAGTGGGACAGCTCTTTCTAATGAAAAACTGTTTTTT
many	TRBV2	TRBJ2-2	.	CATTTNTGELFF	TGTGCCACCACGACGAACACCGGGGAGCTGTTTTTT
.	TRBV25-1	TRBJ1-5	.	CASSGSMGMGEPQHF	TGTGCCAGCAGTGGCAGTATGGGAATGGGAGAGCCCCAGCATTTT
many	TRBV12-3/TRBV12-4	TRBJ1-5	TRBD1	CASSLGQGRAQPQHF	TGTGCCAGCAGTCTCGGACAGGGAAGGGCTCAGCCCCAGCATTTT
.	TRBV7-9	TRBJ1-4	.	CASSFNRRDLTNEKLFF	TGTGCCAGCAGCTTTAACCGCAGGGATTTAACTAATGAAAAACTGTTTTTT
.	TRBV6-4	TRBJ1-2	.	CASRGEDYGYTF	TGTGCCAGCAGGGGAGAGGACTATGGCTACACCTTC
.	TRBV20-1	TRBJ2-5	.	CSAEEQETQYF	TGCAGTGCTGAGGAGCAAGAGACCCAGTACTTC
once	TRBV20-1	TRBJ1-2	.	CSARDEKGGYTF	TGCAGTGCTAGAGATGAGAAGGGTGGCTACACCTTC
few	TRBV18	TRBJ1-1	.	CASSPGFITEAFF	TGTGCCAGCTCACCAGGGTTTATCACTGAAGCTTTCTTT
.	TRBV7-2	TRBJ1-5	TRBD1	CASSLLGGQDHQPQHF	TGTGCCAGCAGCCTCTTAGGAGGACAGGATCATCAGCCCCAGCATTTT
.	TRBV6-2/TRBV6-3	TRBJ2-1	TRBD2	CASSITSGGAYEQFF	TGTGCCAGCAGTATAACTAGCGGGGGGGCCTATGAGCAGTTCTTC
.	TRBV19	TRBJ2-3	TRBD2	CASSSRGGGARRTDTQYF	TGTGCCAGTAGCTCGAGGGGCGGGGGAGCTCGGAGGACAGATACGCAGTATTTT
.	TRBV27	TRBJ1-2	.	CASSLSSQGYGYTF	TGTGCCAGCAGTTTATCGAGCCAGGGCTATGGCTACACCTTC
few	TRBV29-1	TRBJ1-1	.	CSVIGPNTEAFF	TGCAGCGTTATAGGCCCGAACACTGAAGCTTTCTTT
few	TRBV28	TRBJ1-5	TRBD1	CASSRTRQGAFQPQHF	TGTGCCAGCAGTCGGACAAGACAGGGGGCCTTTCAGCCCCAGCATTTT
many	TRBV5-5	TRBJ1-4	.	CASSGVRQEEKLFF	TGTGCCAGCAGCGGGGTGAGGCAGGAGGAAAAACTGTTTTTT
few	TRBV30	TRBJ1-6	TRBD1	CAWSAGTGHSPLHF	TGTGCCTGGAGCGCTGGGACAGGGCATTCACCCCTCCACTTT
many	TRBV11-1	TRBJ1-6	.	CASSLDTAWSPLHF	TGTGCCAGCAGCTTAGATACGGCATGGTCACCCCTCCACTTT
.	TRBV25-1	TRBJ2-5	TRBD2	CASRRLAQETQYF	TGTGCCAGCCGTAGACTAGCACAGGAGACCCAGTACTTC
many	TRBV5-1	TRBJ2-3	.	CASSAHTDTQYF	TGCGCCAGCAGCGCCCACACAGATACGCAGTATTTT
.	TRBV6-6	TRBJ1-1	.	CASSYNGNTEAFF	TGTGCCAGCAGTTACAACGGAAACACTGAAGCTTTCTTT
.	TRBV7-8	TRBJ1-4	.	CASSVGAGKGNEKLFF	TGTGCCAGCAGCGTAGGGGCGGGAAAAGGAAATGAAAAACTGTTTTTT
few	TRBV12-3/TRBV12-4	TRBJ1-2	.	CASKVQVANGYTF	TGTGCCAGCAAAGTTCAGGTGGCGAATGGCTACACCTTC
few	TRBV18	TRBJ1-5	.	CASSSPTDSNQPQHF	TGTGCCAGCTCAAGTCCGACAGATAGCAATCAGCCCCAGCATTTT
many	TRBV20-1	TRBJ2-5	TRBD2	CSASGPAGGSQETQYF	TGCAGTGCTAGTGGGCCAGCGGGGGGTAGCCAAGAGACCCAGTACTTC